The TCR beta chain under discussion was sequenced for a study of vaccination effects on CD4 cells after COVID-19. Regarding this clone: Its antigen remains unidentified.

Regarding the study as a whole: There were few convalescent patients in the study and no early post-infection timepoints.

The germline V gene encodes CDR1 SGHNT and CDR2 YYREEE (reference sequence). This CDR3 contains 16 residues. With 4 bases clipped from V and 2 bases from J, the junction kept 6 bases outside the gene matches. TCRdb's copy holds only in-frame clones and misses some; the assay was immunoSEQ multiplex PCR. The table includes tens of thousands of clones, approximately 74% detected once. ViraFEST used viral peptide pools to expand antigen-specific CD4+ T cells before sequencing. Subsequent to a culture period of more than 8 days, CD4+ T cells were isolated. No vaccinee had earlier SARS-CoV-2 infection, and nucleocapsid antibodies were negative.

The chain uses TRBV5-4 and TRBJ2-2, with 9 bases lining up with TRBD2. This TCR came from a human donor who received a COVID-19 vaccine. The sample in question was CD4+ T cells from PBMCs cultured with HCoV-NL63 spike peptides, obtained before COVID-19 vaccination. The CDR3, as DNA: TGTGCCAGCAGCCCTCATAGCGGGGGCAACACCGGGGAGCTGTTTTTT. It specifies CASSPHSGGNTGELFF.